The text below deals with one TCR beta chain. Its antigen is not identified. TCRdb redid the calling of the reads with MiXCR, one entry per CDR3 protein. Of approximately 1,000,000 distinct CDR3 sequences in the sample, approximately 30% are singletons; the top ten hold over 10%. The sample belongs to a study of T cell repertoires in cytomegalovirus infection. V lost 3 bases and J lost 7, with 14 bases in between. The CDR3 sequence is 14 residues long. Germline-derived CDR1 and CDR2 are SEHNR and FQNEAQ (reference sequence). The clonotype was recovered from a human donor in good health (CMV status not recorded). Some clones in this sample may be carry-over from other donors' samples. The source material was cultured CD8+ T cells from PBMCs, sampled from culture after CMV antigen stimulation. The chain couples TRBV7-9 to TRBJ2-3; D is unclear. DNA of the CDR3: TGTGCCAGCAGCTTCAGGCTAGGTCAAAATACGCAGTATTTT. This translates into CASSFRLGQNTQYF.